These 24 T cell receptor beta chains were sequenced from one sample in a study of T-cell reconstitution after alpha-beta-depleted transplantation in children (dated by TCRdb to 2015 to 2016). Library preparation was by PCR. For sequencing, an Illumina HiSeq 2500 was employed. Molecular barcoding was employed in the preparation of TCR libraries, with unique molecular identifiers being used to normalize TCRbeta repertoire quantification. Through fastp at Q25 and MiXCR, TCRdb rebuilt clones from the public reads, retaining in-frame beta chains. Rows are unified per CDR3 protein, each entry keeping the most common DNA and genes. The table for this sample lists approximately 340,000 distinct CDR3 sequences; 10% of them were counted only once. The ten largest clones take up less than 2.5% of the sample. This specimen consisted of PBMCs from the stem cell graft donor, obtained from the stem cell graft. These receptors were collected from a human donor who donated a stem cell graft to a child with acute lymphoblastic leukemia.

This clonotype was picked up many times. This chain links TRBV7-2 with TRBJ2-3; no definite D call. Germline V gives CDR1 SGHTA, CDR2 FQGNSA. V was cut by 1 base and J by 4 bases, with 6 bases left in between. There are 13 residues in the CDR3. CDR3 DNA: TGTGCCAGCAGCTTAGTAGGGTCAGATACGCAGTATTTT. Protein product: CASSLVGSDTQYF.

The V call is TRBV7-9, the J call TRBJ2-7, with 7 bases fitting TRBD2. The CDR3 spans 13 residues. Germline V gene sequence: CDR1 SEHNR, CDR2 FQNEAQ (reference sequence). Trimming cost V 8 bases and J 6 bases; bases outside gene matches: 10. The CDR3 nucleotides read TGTGCCAGCGGGGAGGGTATCAGGGCCGAGCAGTACTTC. Its translation is CASGEGIRAEQYF. The full variable domain, its missing parts supplied by reference TRBV7-9 and TRBJ2-7, is DTGVSQNPRHKITKRGQNVTFRCDPISEHNRLYWYRQTLGQGPEFLTYFQNEAQLEKSRLLSDRFSAERPKGSFSTLEIQRTEQGDSAMYLCASGEGIRAEQYFGPGTRLTVT.

There are a few counts of this clonotype. The chain links TRBV12-3 or TRBV12-4 to TRBJ2-1; D gene unclear. V lost 3 bases and J lost 0, with 9 bases in between. This CDR3 comprises 15 residues. The CDR3 nucleotides are TGTGCCAGCAGTTTTTACTCTGGCTCCTACAATGAGCAGTTCTTC. Its translation is CASSFYSGSYNEQFF.

This clonotype was found a few times. This chain links TRBV6-2 or TRBV6-3 with TRBJ2-1; D might be TRBD1 or TRBD2, each matching 5 bases. The CDR3 length is 15 residues. Trimming took off 7 bases at V and 4 bases at J, with 17 bases between the two ends. Per germline, CDR1 MNHEY and CDR2 SVGEGT. Written as DNA, the CDR3 is TGTGCCAGCATATCCCGGGACCGGCTATACAATGAGCAGTTCTTC. It specifies CASISRDRLYNEQFF.

This chain uses TRBV4-1 with TRBJ1-1, with D perhaps TRBD1 (5 bases). V dropped 3 bases and J dropped 0 bases, with 11 bases sitting between them. The germline CDR1 and CDR2 sequences are MGHRA and YSYEKL. CDR3 length: 15 amino acids. Here the CDR3 reads CASSHPGHMNTEAFF. The CDR3 DNA sequence: TGCGCCAGCAGCCACCCAGGGCACATGAACACTGAAGCTTTCTTT.

This clonotype was seen a handful of times. The DNA for the CDR3 is TGTGCCAGCAGCTTCCGCCCGACAGGGCGGACTGAAGCTTTCTTT. Its translation is CASSFRPTGRTEAFF. This chain connects TRBV7-2 to TRBJ1-1; 7 bases align to TRBD1. The CDR3 spans 15 residues. With 3 bases clipped from V and 5 bases from J, the junction kept 9 bases outside the gene matches. Germline assignment: CDR1 SGHTA and CDR2 FQGNSA.

This chain joins TRBV12-3 or TRBV12-4 and TRBJ2-6; D gene uncertain. The V end lost 2 bases, the J end lost 1 base, and 6 bases lay between the germline ends. This CDR3 has 15 residues. The CDR3 DNA follows: TGTGCCAGCAGTTTAAAAGGATCTGGGGCCAACGTCCTGACTTTC. As protein: CASSLKGSGANVLTF.

As concerns this clonotype: Lacking the conserved final phenylalanine or tryptophan, this CDR3 likely reflects a read error. J is TRBJ2-7 and V is TRBV5-1; the match to TRBD1 covers 11 bases. J gave up 6 bases and V 4 bases, and 6 bases lay outside the gene matches. Germline lookup yields CDR1 SGHRS and CDR2 YFSETQ. CDR3 length equals 14 residues. The CDR3 nucleotides read TGCGCCAGCAGCCAGGACAGGGGGCTCTTCGAGCAGTACTCC. Residues: CASSQDRGLFEQYS.

This clonotype was counted ten times or more. This chain links TRBV7-3 with TRBJ2-3, with D uncertain. Germline loops: CDR1 SGHTA, CDR2 FQGTGA. The CDR3 runs to 12 residues. V dropped 5 bases and J dropped 5 bases, with 8 bases sitting between them. In DNA, the CDR3 is TGTGCCAGCAGCCTTAACGAAGATACGCAGTATTTT. Translated: CASSLNEDTQYF.

This clonotype was observed at least ten times. This chain connects TRBV7-2 to TRBJ1-3; unclear D gene. The CDR3 has 17 residues. The V end was cut by 2 bases, the J end by 0 bases, with 14 bases between. Germline CDR1 and CDR2: SGHTA and FQGNSA. CDR3 residues: CASSLLVQAVSGNTIYF. The CDR3 DNA sequence: TGTGCCAGCAGCTTACTAGTCCAGGCGGTCTCTGGAAACACCATATATTTT.

At least ten counts were recorded for this clonotype. V usage is TRBV3-1 and J usage is TRBJ2-7; no reliable D call. V shed 0 bases and J shed 0 bases, with 6 bases lying between them. This CDR3 has 14 amino acids. Germline-derived CDR1 and CDR2 are LGHDT and YNNKEL (reference sequence). CDR3 in amino acids: CASSQERISYEQYF. The CDR3 nucleotides are TGTGCCAGCAGCCAAGAACGGATCTCCTACGAGCAGTACTTC.

V usage is TRBV7-9 and J usage is TRBJ2-5, with TRBD2 matching 16 bases. The CDR3 has 17 amino acids. Germline CDR1 and CDR2: SEHNR and FQNEAQ (reference sequence). The V segment lost 4 bases and the J segment 5 bases; nucleotides outside the gene matches: 7. CDR3 in amino acids: CASSSGTSGRARETQYF. In nucleotides, the CDR3 is TGTGCCAGCAGCTCTGGGACTAGCGGGAGGGCCCGGGAGACCCAGTACTTC.

The rearrangement uses TRBV7-9 and TRBJ2-7; D gene ambiguous. The CDR3 consists of 13 residues. Looked up from germline, CDR1 is SEHNR and CDR2 is FQNEAQ (reference sequence). Trimming left V 4 bases short and J 2 bases short, with 9 bases between. In nucleotides, the CDR3 is TGTGCCAGCAGCTCCCCCGACACCTACGAGCAGTACTTC. It codes for CASSSPDTYEQYF.

The chain links TRBV10-3 to TRBJ2-7, with a weak D call TRBD2 (6 bases). Germline-derived CDR1 and CDR2 are ENHRY and SYGVKD. The V end was cut by 5 bases, the J end by 1 base, with 15 bases between. The CDR3 has 15 residues. In DNA, the CDR3 is TGTGCCATCAGTCAACCAAGTGGGGGGTCCTACGAGCAGTACTTC. Translated: CAISQPSGGSYEQYF.

This clonotype was seen only a few times. The V call is TRBV5-1, the J call TRBJ1-2; D call uncertain. Germline lookup yields CDR1 SGHRS and CDR2 YFSETQ. This CDR3 has 14 amino acids. V lost 0 bases and J 8 bases, leaving 14 bases between the germline ends. The CDR3 nucleotides are TGCGCCAGCAGCTTGGCCATACGGGCGCGGGGCTACACCTTC. This sequence encodes CASSLAIRARGYTF.

The chain links TRBV4-2 to TRBJ2-1; TRBD2 is a possible D gene (5 bases). Germline CDR1 reads LGHNA; CDR2 reads YNFKEQ. The CDR3 has 12 residues. With 4 bases removed from V and 13 bases from J, the gap between germline ends came to 14 bases. CDR3 sequence (DNA): TGTGCCAGCAGCCTCCCTAGCCCACATCAGTTCTTC. This translates into CASSLPSPHQFF.

This clonotype was seen at least ten times. The genes are TRBV12-3 or TRBV12-4 and TRBJ2-2; perhaps D is TRBD1 or TRBD2 (5 bases each). The CDR3 length is 15 residues. Between the trimmed V and J ends, which lost 5 bases and 6 bases, there was a span of 16 bases. In DNA, the CDR3 is TGTGCCAGCAGTCCAGGGAGAAGGAGTCCCGGGGAGCTGTTTTTT. This codes for CASSPGRRSPGELFF.

This clonotype was detected many times. This rearrangement joins TRBV4-3 to TRBJ2-1, with 10 bases fitting TRBD2. Looked up from germline, CDR1 is LGHNA and CDR2 is YSLEER. The CDR3 sequence is 16 residues long. The trim removed 1 base at V and 7 bases at J, leaving 7 bases unmatched. CDR3 in DNA: TGCGCCAGCAGCCAAGCTGACAGCGGGAGGGTAAATGAGCAGTTCTTC. This gives the protein CASSQADSGRVNEQFF.

Concerning this clonotype itself: A read error may be the cause here, since a much bigger clone is one base away. The chain recombines TRBV15 with TRBJ1-1, with D hard to call. The V gene's germline CDR1 is LNHNV and CDR2 YYDKDF (reference sequence). The CDR3 consists of 15 residues. In DNA, the CDR3 is TGTGCCACCAGCAGAGATAAGTTGCCCCAGGCTGAAACTTTCTTT. This sequence encodes CATSRDKLPQAETFF.

This clonotype was seen many times. This chain connects TRBV4-1 to TRBJ2-1; possible D gene TRBD1, 6 bases. Germline V gene lookup returns CDR1 MGHRA and CDR2 YSYEKL. V lost 3 bases and J lost 7, with 13 bases in between. The CDR3 spans 14 residues. The CDR3 protein is CASSHPGHPNEQFF. Written as DNA, the CDR3 is TGCGCCAGCAGCCACCCGGGACATCCGAATGAGCAGTTCTTC.

This clonotype was detected ten times or more. V and J are TRBV5-5 and TRBJ2-1; weak D call: TRBD2 (6 bases). Per germline, CDR1 SGHKS and CDR2 YYEKEE (reference sequence). The V and J ends lost 6 bases and 6 bases respectively, with 13 bases between them. This CDR3 comprises 13 residues. The CDR3 spells CASNIAAPNEQFF. The CDR3 nucleotides are TGTGCCAGCAACATAGCGGCCCCCAATGAGCAGTTCTTC.

The CDR3 DNA reads as TGTGCCAGCAGCCTAGGATGGCTGGTCCCCACCGGGGAGCTGTTTTTT. Encoded protein: CASSLGWLVPTGELFF. The chain couples TRBV7-8 to TRBJ2-2; D gene ambiguous. Trimming took 5 bases from V and 4 from J, leaving 17 bases between them. The CDR3 spans 16 residues. Germline V CDR1 and CDR2: SGHVS, FQNEAQ.

This clonotype was seen at least ten times. The chain couples TRBV10-3 to TRBJ1-5; no definite D call. The CDR3 loop spans 13 amino acids. The germline V and J ends were trimmed by 6 bases and 7 bases, with 13 bases remaining between them. The germline gives CDR1 ENHRY, CDR2 SYGVKD. The CDR3 region has the DNA TGTGCCATCAGACTTGGGGTTGACCAGCCCCAGCATTTT. Translated, it gives CAIRLGVDQPQHF.

This clonotype was counted ten times or more. The chain uses TRBV5-1 and TRBJ2-1; 14 bases are shared with TRBD2. After removal of 0 bases from V and 1 base from J, the junction contained 3 bases not matched to a gene. Germline CDR1 and CDR2: SGHRS and YFSETQ. The CDR3 has 18 amino acids. CDR3 DNA sequence: TGCGCCAGCAGCTTGGGACTAGCGGGAGGGTGGTCCTACAATGAGCAGTTCTTC. This sequence encodes CASSLGLAGGWSYNEQFF.